The source of this T cell receptor (beta chain) is a study of blood T cell repertoires in COVID-19. Study summary: PBMCs, B-cell-depleted T cells, or T cells were the source of the cDNA or gDNA that made up the material.

The assay was immunoSEQ multiplex PCR, and TCRdb's table has in-frame clones only and misses some. The repertoire holds roughly 220,000 clones, with less than 90% as singletons. Germline V CDR1 and CDR2: SGHTA, FQGNSA. With 2 bases clipped from V and 7 bases from J, the junction kept 6 bases outside the gene matches. The CDR3 contains 16 residues. This TCR was recovered from an older woman who had recovered from COVID-19. This sequence joins TRBV7-2 and TRBJ1-3; 12 nucleotides line up with TRBD1. The sequenced material came from peripheral blood. CDR3 nucleotides: TGTGCCAGCAGCTTATTTGGGACAGGGGGCATCAACACCATATATTTT. Its translation is CASSLFGTGGINTIYF. The full variable domain, rest sourced from reference TRBV7-2 and TRBJ1-3, is GAGVSQSPSNKVTEKGKDVELRCDPISGHTALYWYRQSLGQGLEFLIYFQGNSAPDKSGLPSDRFSAERTGGSVSTLTIQRTQQEDSAVYLCASSLFGTGGINTIYFGEGSWLTVV.